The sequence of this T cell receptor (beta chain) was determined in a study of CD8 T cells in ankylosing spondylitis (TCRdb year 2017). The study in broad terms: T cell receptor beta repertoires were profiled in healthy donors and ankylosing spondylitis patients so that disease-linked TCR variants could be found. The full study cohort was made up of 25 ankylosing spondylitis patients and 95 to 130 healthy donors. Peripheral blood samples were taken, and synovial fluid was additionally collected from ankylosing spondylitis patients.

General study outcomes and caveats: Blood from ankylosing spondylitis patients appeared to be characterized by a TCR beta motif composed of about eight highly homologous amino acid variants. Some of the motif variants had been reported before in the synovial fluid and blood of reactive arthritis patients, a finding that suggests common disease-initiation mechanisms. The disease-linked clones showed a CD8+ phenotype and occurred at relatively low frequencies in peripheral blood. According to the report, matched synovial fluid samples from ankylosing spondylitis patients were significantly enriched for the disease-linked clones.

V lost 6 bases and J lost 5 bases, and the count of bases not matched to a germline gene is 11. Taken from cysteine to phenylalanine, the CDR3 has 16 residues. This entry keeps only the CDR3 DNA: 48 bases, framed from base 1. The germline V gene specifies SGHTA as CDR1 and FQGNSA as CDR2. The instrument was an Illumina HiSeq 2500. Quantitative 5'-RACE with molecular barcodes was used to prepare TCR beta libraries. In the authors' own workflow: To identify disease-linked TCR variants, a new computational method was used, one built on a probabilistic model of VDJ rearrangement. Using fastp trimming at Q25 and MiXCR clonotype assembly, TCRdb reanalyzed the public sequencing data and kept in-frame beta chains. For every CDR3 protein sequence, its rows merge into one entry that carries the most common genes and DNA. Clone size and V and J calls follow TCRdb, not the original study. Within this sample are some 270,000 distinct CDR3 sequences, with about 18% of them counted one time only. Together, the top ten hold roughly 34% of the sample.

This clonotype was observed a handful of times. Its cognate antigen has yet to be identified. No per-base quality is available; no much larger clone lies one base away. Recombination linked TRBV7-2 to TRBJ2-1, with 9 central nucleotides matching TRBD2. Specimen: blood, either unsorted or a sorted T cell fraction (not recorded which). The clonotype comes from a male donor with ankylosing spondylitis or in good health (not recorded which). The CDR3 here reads CASRFLSGSEDNEQFF. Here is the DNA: TGTGCCAGCAGGTTCCTTAGCGGGAGTGAGGACAATGAGCAGTTCTTC.